This T cell receptor beta chain was identified during a study of memory CD4+ T cells and cytomegalovirus serostatus. The V gene's germline CDR1 is MDHEN and CDR2 SYDVKM. This CDR3 spans 13 amino acids. With 5 bases removed from V and 3 bases from J, the gap between germline ends came to 11 bases. Notes on the study in general: The CMV-associated TCR signature appears largely within the CD4+ memory repertoire. 67 of 164 known CMV-associated TCRbeta sequences appeared in CD4+ memory.

The sort gate was single viable CD3+CD4+CD8-CD45RO+ cells for memory CD4+ T cells. Serostatus was set by detecting CMV pp150, pp28, p38, p52 IgG. Sequencing was performed with immunoSEQ multiplex PCR; in TCRdb, only in-frame clones are kept and a portion is missing. The data show some 54,000 clones, around 83% seen once. This clone came up a few times. Its antigen is unidentified. The receptor's source is an adult in good health and CMV-seropositive. The sequenced material came from memory CD4+ T cells from blood. The chain couples TRBV28 to TRBJ2-7; the D gene could be TRBD1 or TRBD2 (5 bases each). The CDR3 reads CASSPGDLYEQYF. The CDR3 DNA is TGTGCCAGCAGTCCCGGGGACCTCTACGAGCAGTACTTC.